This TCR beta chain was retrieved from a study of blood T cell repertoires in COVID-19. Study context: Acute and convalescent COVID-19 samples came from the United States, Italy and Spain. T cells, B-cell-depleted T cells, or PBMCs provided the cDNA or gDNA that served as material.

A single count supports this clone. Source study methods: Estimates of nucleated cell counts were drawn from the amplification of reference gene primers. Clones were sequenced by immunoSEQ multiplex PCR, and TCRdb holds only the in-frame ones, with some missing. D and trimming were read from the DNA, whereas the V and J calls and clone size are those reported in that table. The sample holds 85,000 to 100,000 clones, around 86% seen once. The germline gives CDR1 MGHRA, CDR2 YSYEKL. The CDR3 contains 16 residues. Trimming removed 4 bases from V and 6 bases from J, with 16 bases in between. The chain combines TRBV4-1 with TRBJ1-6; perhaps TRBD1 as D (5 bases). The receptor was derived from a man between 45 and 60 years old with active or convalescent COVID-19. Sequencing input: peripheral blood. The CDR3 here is CASSLLTGGSNSPLHF. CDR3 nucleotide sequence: TGCGCCAGCAGCCTTCTAACGGGGGGGAGTAATTCACCCCTCCACTTT.